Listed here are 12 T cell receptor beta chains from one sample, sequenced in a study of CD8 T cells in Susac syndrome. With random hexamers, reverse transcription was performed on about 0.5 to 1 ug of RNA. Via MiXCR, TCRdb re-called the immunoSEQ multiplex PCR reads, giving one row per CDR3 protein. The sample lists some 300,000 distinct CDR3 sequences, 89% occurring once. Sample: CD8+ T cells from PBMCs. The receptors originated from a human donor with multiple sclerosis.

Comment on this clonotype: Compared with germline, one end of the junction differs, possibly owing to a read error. The CDR3 here is CASSYQQPRLLF. In DNA form, the CDR3 reads TGTGCCAGCAGTTACCAGCAGCCGAGGCTTCTCTTC. The V and J genes are TRBV6-2 or TRBV6-3 and TRBJ2-1; no firm D call. Per the germline V gene, CDR1 is MNHEY and CDR2 is SVGEGT. The CDR3 contains 12 residues.

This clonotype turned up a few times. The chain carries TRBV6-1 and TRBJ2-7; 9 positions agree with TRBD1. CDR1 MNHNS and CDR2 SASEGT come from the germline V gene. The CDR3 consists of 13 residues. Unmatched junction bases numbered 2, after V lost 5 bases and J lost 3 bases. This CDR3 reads CASSPDRGYEQYF. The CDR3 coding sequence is TGTGCCAGCAGTCCGGACAGGGGCTACGAGCAGTACTTC.

As DNA, the CDR3 is TGTGCCAGCAGCTTACGGGAGAGCACCGGGGAGCTGTTTTTT. Translated, it gives CASSLRESTGELFF. The V gene is TRBV11-1, the J gene TRBJ2-2, with D possibly TRBD2 on 6 matching bases. The V and J ends lost 2 bases and 4 bases respectively, with 8 bases between them. Germline-derived CDR1 and CDR2 are SGHAT and FQDESV (reference sequence). The CDR3 runs 14 residues.

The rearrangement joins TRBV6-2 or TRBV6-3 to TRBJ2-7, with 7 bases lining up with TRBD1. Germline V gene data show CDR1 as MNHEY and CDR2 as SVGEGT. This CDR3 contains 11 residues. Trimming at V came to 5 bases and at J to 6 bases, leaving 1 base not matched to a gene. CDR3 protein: CASSQGVEQYF. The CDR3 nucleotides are TGTGCCAGCAGTCAGGGGGTCGAGCAGTACTTC.

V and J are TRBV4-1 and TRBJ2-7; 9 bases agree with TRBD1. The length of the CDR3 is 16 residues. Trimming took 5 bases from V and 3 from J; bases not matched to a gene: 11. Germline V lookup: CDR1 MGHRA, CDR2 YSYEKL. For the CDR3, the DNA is TGCGCCAGCAGCTTTAAACAGGGGGCTGGCGGCTACGAGCAGTACTTC. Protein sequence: CASSFKQGAGGYEQYF.

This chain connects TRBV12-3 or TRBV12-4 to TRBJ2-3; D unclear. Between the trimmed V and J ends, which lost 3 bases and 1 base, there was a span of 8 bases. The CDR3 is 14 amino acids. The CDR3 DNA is TGTGCCAGCAGTTTCCCCGGCCGCACAGATACGCAGTATTTT. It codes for CASSFPGRTDTQYF.

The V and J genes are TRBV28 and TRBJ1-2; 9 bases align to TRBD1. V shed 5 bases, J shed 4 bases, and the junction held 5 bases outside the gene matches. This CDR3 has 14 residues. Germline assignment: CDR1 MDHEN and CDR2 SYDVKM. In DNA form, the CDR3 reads TGTGCCAGCAGTCCCCTACAGGGGGCCTATGGCTACACCTTC. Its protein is CASSPLQGAYGYTF.

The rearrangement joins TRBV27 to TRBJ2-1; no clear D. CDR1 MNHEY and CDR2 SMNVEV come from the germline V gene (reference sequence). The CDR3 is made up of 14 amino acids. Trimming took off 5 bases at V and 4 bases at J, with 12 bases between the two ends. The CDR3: CASSPRAQYNEQFF. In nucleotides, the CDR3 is TGTGCCAGCAGTCCCCGGGCCCAATACAATGAGCAGTTCTTC.

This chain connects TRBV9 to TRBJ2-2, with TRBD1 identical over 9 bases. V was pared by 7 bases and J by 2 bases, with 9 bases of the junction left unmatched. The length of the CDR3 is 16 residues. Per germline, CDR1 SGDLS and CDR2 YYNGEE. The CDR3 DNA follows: TGTGCCAGCGCCCACGCGGGACAGGGAAACACCGGGGAGCTGTTTTTT. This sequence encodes CASAHAGQGNTGELFF.

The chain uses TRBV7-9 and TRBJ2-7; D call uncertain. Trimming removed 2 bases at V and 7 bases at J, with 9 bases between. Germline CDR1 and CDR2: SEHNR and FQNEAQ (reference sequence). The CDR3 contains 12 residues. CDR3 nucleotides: TGTGCCAGCAGCTTAATTTCATTGGAGCAGTACTTC. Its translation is CASSLISLEQYF.

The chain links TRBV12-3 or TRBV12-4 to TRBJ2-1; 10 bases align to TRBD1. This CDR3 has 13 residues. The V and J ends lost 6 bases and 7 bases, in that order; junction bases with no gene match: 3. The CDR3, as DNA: TGTGCCAGCAGACCGGGACAGGGGAATGAGCAGTTCTTC. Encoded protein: CASRPGQGNEQFF.

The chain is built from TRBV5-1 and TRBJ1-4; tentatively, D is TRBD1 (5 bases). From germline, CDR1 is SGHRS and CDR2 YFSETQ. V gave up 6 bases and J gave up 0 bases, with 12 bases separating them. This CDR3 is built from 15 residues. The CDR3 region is CASTVWGATNEKLFF. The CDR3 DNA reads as TGCGCCAGCACCGTCTGGGGGGCAACTAATGAAAAACTGTTTTTT.